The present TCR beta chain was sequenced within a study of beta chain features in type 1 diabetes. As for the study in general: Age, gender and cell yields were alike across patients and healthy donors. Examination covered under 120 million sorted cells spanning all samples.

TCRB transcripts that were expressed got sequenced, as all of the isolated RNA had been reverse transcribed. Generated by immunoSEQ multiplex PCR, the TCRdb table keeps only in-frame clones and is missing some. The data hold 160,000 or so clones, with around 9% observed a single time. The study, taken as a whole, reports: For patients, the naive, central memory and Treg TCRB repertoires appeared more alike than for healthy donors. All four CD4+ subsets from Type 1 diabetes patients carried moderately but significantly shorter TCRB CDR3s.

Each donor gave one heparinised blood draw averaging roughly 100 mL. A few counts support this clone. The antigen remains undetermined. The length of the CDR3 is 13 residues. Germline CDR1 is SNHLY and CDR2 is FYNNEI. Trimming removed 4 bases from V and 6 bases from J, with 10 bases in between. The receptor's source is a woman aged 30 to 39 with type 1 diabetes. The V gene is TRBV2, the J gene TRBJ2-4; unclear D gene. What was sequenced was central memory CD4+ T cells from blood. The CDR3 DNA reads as TGTGCCAGCAGTGTAAGTTCCGGAAACATTCAGTACTTC. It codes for CASSVSSGNIQYF.